Given below is one T cell receptor (beta chain) in context. The specificity of this receptor is unknown. Per-base quality was not reported, and no clone a single base away is much larger than it. Enrolling through a virtual design, the prospective study's participants ranged in age from roughly 18 to 95 years and lived across around 25 United States geographic areas. In the prospective study, participants were assigned to cohorts based on the clinical history participants reported in a screening survey and a study questionnaire. Recovered participants in ImmuneRACE Cohort 3 were defined by two consecutive negative NP/OP PCR tests, clearance by a healthcare professional, or resolution of symptoms. In the prospective study, whole blood, serum and a nasopharyngeal or oropharyngeal swab were collected from each participant by mobile phlebotomists. Over an approximately 2-month period, participants in the prospective study had the option of providing additional blood draws and questionnaires. Before DNA extraction, prospective study blood samples were shipped either frozen or at room temperature.

The immunoSEQ Assay, a bias-controlled multiplex PCR, was used to amplify TCRbeta CDR3 regions from genomic DNA. The paper's data handling went like this. Nucleated cell counts per sample were estimated from amplification of reference gene primers within the assay. Sequence reads were collapsed and filtered to measure the absolute abundance of every unique TCRbeta CDR3 rearrangement. For each sample, productive Simpson clonality was calculated as the square root of Simpson's diversity index over productive rearrangements. The table was pulled from immuneACCESS by TCRdb, which kept in-frame rearrangements only. Such tables lose some clones; where checked, under half of the loss comes from unresolved V genes, and the rest has no known cause. The D gene and trimming were derived from the DNA, and the V and J assignments and clone size from that table. A total of over 200,000 clones appear in this sample, 84% of them only once. Of the sample, about 1.8% falls within the top ten clones.

This specimen comes from a study of blood T cell repertoires in COVID-19 (dated by TCRdb to about 2020). Turning to the overall study: Samples covering the acute and convalescent phases of COVID-19 were provided by collaborators in the United States, Italy and Spain. The material from the prospective study consisted of cDNA or gDNA derived from T cells, B-cell-depleted T cells, or PBMCs. The dataset comprised deeply sampled blood TCRbeta repertoires from subjects exposed to, actively infected with, or recovered from COVID-19. The repertoires were released in a freely available public database meant as a resource for research on the immune response to SARS-CoV-2. The samples were drawn from two sources: the first 160 participants of the ongoing ImmuneRACE study, and fewer than 1,500 subjects contributed by 6 global collaborators. Sample metadata almost always included a de-identified subject ID, COVID-19 status, age in years and sex. HLA class I and class II types, where available, came from metadata supplied by the sample provider rather than from assay-based typing.

Overall results and qualifications from the work: How much clinical and demographic metadata was included differed by source and by participant, and the metadata was provided uncurated.

The sample consisted of PBMCs or T cells enriched from blood (not recorded which). This sequence was found in a man in his 60s who had recovered from COVID-19.

The CDR3: CASSPPTGADGYTF. The DNA reads as follows: TGTGCCAGCTCTCCCCCCACAGGGGCCGATGGCTACACCTTC. The chain joins TRBV18 to TRBJ1-2, and 7 junctional nucleotides match TRBD1. Relative to germline, V is missing 6 bases and J is missing 6 bases, with 10 bases of the junction outside any gene match. CDR1 and CDR2 (KGHSH, LQKENI) derive from the germline V gene. The CDR3 contains 14 residues, cysteine and phenylalanine counted. Only the CDR3 region is kept as DNA, spanning 42 bases read in frame from base 1.